These 25 T cell receptor beta chains were sequenced from one sample in a study of PD-1 blockade in classical Hodgkin lymphoma. Time point defined: cycle 4 day 1 (C4D1), after less than 7 weeks of nivolumab. There was relapse after autologous stem cell transplantation in every patient, and there was variation in brentuximab vedotin exposure. Sequencing was performed with immunoSEQ multiplex PCR; in TCRdb, only in-frame clones are kept and a portion is missing. The table includes 90,000 to 110,000 clones, approximately 89% detected once. The material sequenced was peripheral blood mononuclear cells (PBMCs), taken before the fourth cycle of nivolumab. The receptors shown here come from a human donor with classical Hodgkin lymphoma.

The V call is TRBV7-9, the J call TRBJ2-2; D perhaps matches TRBD1 (5 bases). There are 15 residues in the CDR3. CDR1 and CDR2 (germline): SEHNR, FQNEAQ (reference sequence). Trimming stripped 1 base from V and 4 bases from J, with 10 bases between. The CDR3 sequence: CASSLEAGPTGELFF. CDR3 nucleotide sequence: TGTGCCAGCAGCTTAGAGGCAGGGCCCACCGGGGAGCTGTTTTTT.

This chain connects TRBV15 to TRBJ1-5, with D possibly TRBD1 on 5 matching bases. V gave up 0 bases and J gave up 9 bases, with 15 bases separating them. This CDR3 is built from 15 residues. The germline gives CDR1 LNHNV, CDR2 YYDKDF (reference sequence). CDR3 sequence reads: CATSREGGGVGPQHF. In nucleotides, the CDR3 is TGTGCCACCAGCAGAGAGGGGGGGGGAGTCGGGCCCCAGCATTTT.

V gene TRBV7-6 combines with J gene TRBJ2-5, with TRBD2 matching 10 bases. The CDR3 consists of 18 residues. V was clipped by 6 bases and J by 4 bases; unmatched bases: 17. Looked up from germline, CDR1 is SGHVS and CDR2 is FNYEAQ. This chain's CDR3 is CASSTIGKSGRARETQYF. The CDR3 DNA reads as TGTGCCAGCAGTACTATCGGCAAGAGCGGGAGGGCCCGAGAGACCCAGTACTTC.

This chain joins TRBV6-5 and TRBJ2-3; no firm D call. Trimming took off 0 bases at V and 1 base at J, with 8 bases between the two ends. Germline CDR1 is MNHEY and CDR2 is SVGAGI. The CDR3 totals 15 residues. CDR3 bases: TGTGCCAGCAGTTACTCCTCGGGCCGCACAGATACGCAGTATTTT. The encoded protein is CASSYSSGRTDTQYF.

The chain couples TRBV28 to TRBJ2-5, with 7 nucleotides matching TRBD2. J gave up 5 bases and V 6 bases, and 12 bases lay outside the gene matches. The CDR3 is made up of 15 amino acids. Germline assignment: CDR1 MDHEN and CDR2 SYDVKM. This CDR3 reads CASSRDLGTMETQYF. The CDR3 nucleotides are TGTGCCAGCAGCAGGGACCTAGGGACTATGGAGACCCAGTACTTC. Based on the CDR3 plus reference TRBV28 and TRBJ2-5, the full variable domain is DVKVTQSSRYLVKRTGEKVFLECVQDMDHENMFWYRQDPGLGLRLIYFSYDVKMKEKGDIPEGYSVSREKKERFSLILESASTNQTSMYLCASSRDLGTMETQYFGPGTRLLVL.

This chain joins TRBV7-9 and TRBJ2-1; D is possibly TRBD2 (6 bases). V was clipped by 3 bases and J by 3 bases, with 12 bases between them. The CDR3 has 15 residues. The germline gives CDR1 SEHNR, CDR2 FQNEAQ (reference sequence). The CDR3 DNA is TGTGCCAGCAGCTTTCCGGGAGAATACTACAATGAGCAGTTCTTC. This translates into CASSFPGEYYNEQFF.

This clone was recorded once. The J gene is TRBJ1-1, the V gene TRBV12-5; D remains ambiguous. The CDR3 sequence is 15 residues long. Germline assignment: CDR1 LGHNT and CDR2 FRNRAP. The germline V and J ends were trimmed by 3 bases and 3 bases, with 14 bases remaining between them. CDR3 in amino acids: CASGLDRRTDTEAFF. CDR3 coding DNA: TGTGCTAGTGGTTTAGACCGACGGACTGACACTGAAGCTTTCTTT.

The chain carries TRBV6-4 and TRBJ2-2, with D unclear. Germline V gene sequence: CDR1 MRHNA, CDR2 SNTAGT. V shed 7 bases and J shed 0 bases, with 9 bases lying between them. CDR3 length equals 14 residues. CDR3 sequence (DNA): TGTGCCAGCAAAATTTCAGCGAACACCGGGGAGCTGTTTTTT. Protein product: CASKISANTGELFF.

The chain recombines TRBV7-2 with TRBJ2-1; D unclear. Deletions cut 5 bases from V and 5 bases from J, with 13 bases between. Germline V lookup: CDR1 SGHTA, CDR2 FQGNSA. There are 14 residues in the CDR3. The CDR3 DNA reads TGTGCCAGCAGCCCCGCCCACACCCACAATGAGCAGTTCTTC. Protein sequence: CASSPAHTHNEQFF.

This chain joins TRBV4-2 and TRBJ2-5; D not certain. Germline lookup yields CDR1 LGHNA and CDR2 YNFKEQ. The germline V and J ends were trimmed by 0 bases and 2 bases, with 1 base remaining between them. The CDR3 loop spans 12 amino acids. CDR3 in amino acids: CASSQEQETQYF. For the CDR3, the DNA is TGTGCCAGCAGCCAAGAACAAGAGACCCAGTACTTC.

CDR3 residues: CASSSGQLNSGNTIYF. The CDR3 DNA reads TGCGCCAGCAGCTCCGGACAGTTGAACTCTGGAAACACCATATATTTT. V is TRBV5-1 and J is TRBJ1-3; tentative D call: TRBD1 (6 bases). CDR1 and CDR2 (germline): SGHRS, YFSETQ. The CDR3 is made up of 16 amino acids. V gave up 3 bases and J gave up 0 bases, with 13 bases separating them.

The chain is built from TRBV7-2 and TRBJ2-7; D ambiguous. Trimming cost V 1 base and J 4 bases, with 11 bases left between them. CDR1 SGHTA and CDR2 FQGNSA come from the germline V gene. The CDR3 is 14 residues long. The chain's CDR3 is CASSLVGSGYEQYF. The CDR3 bases are TGTGCCAGCAGCTTAGTAGGATCTGGGTACGAGCAGTACTTC.

The V gene is TRBV12-5, the J gene TRBJ1-1; D possibly corresponds to TRBD1 (6 bases). This CDR3 comprises 12 residues. Germline CDR1 and CDR2: LGHNT and FRNRAP. Trimming left V 6 bases short and J 5 bases short, with 10 bases between. CDR3 amino acids: CASGHGQTEAFF. CDR3 DNA sequence: TGTGCTAGTGGCCACGGACAGACTGAAGCTTTCTTT.

The chain couples TRBV9 to TRBJ2-5, with D hard to call. The length of the CDR3 is 18 residues. Trimming removed 4 bases at V and 1 base at J, with 23 bases between. From germline, CDR1 is SGDLS and CDR2 YYNGEE. Here the CDR3 reads CASSPVGVSRPLQETQYF. DNA of the CDR3: TGTGCCAGCAGCCCAGTAGGTGTAAGCAGACCACTCCAAGAGACCCAGTACTTC.

This chain uses TRBV7-2 with TRBJ2-7; D is possibly TRBD1 (6 bases). Germline V gives CDR1 SGHTA, CDR2 FQGNSA. This CDR3 contains 14 residues. Deletions cut 5 bases from V and 2 bases from J, with 13 bases between. CDR3 loop: CASSPDRYAYEQYF. The DNA for the CDR3 is TGTGCCAGCAGCCCTGACAGGTACGCCTACGAGCAGTACTTC.

CDR3: CASSSQTGGTGELFF. The CDR3, as DNA: TGTGCCAGCAGTTCCCAGACAGGGGGGACCGGGGAGCTGTTTTTT. This chain links TRBV25-1 with TRBJ2-2; 9 bases map to TRBD1. Per the germline V gene, CDR1 is MGHDK and CDR2 is SYGVNS. This CDR3 spans 15 amino acids. J gave up 5 bases and V 5 bases, and 6 bases lay outside the gene matches.

This clone was counted a single time. The chain joins TRBV5-1 to TRBJ2-2; 12 bases fit TRBD2. Germline assignment: CDR1 SGHRS and CDR2 YFSETQ. V lost 2 bases to trimming and J lost 4 bases; unmatched junction nucleotides: 6. CDR3 length: 17 residues. The CDR3 DNA reads as TGCGCCAGCAGCTTAGCTAGCGGGAGGGCCTTCACCGGGGAGCTGTTTTTT. Protein: CASSLASGRAFTGELFF.

V usage is TRBV7-6 and J usage is TRBJ2-1; 7 bases are a match to TRBD2. CDR1 and CDR2 from the germline V gene are SGHVS and FNYEAQ. The CDR3 sequence is 15 residues long. The trim removed 0 bases at V and 7 bases at J, leaving 6 bases unmatched. The CDR3 is CASSLAGEGSNEQFF. DNA of the CDR3: TGTGCCAGCAGCTTAGCGGGGGAGGGTTCTAATGAGCAGTTCTTC.

This rearrangement joins TRBV5-1 to TRBJ1-1; D is unresolved. Germline V lookup: CDR1 SGHRS, CDR2 YFSETQ. V was shortened by 4 bases and J by 1 base, with 17 bases between the two germline ends. The CDR3 has 16 amino acids. For the CDR3, the DNA is TGCGCCAGCAGCAAAGAAGTACAAGCGTCGAACACTGAAGCTTTCTTT. This gives the protein CASSKEVQASNTEAFF.

This clone was seen only once. The chain joins TRBV7-9 to TRBJ2-3, with a tentative D call TRBD2 (5 bases). Trimming shortened V by 5 bases and J by 6 bases, and 6 bases separated the two germline ends. The germline V gene has CDR1 SEHNR and CDR2 FQNEAQ (reference sequence). The CDR3 runs to 11 residues. CDR3 residues: CASSRGDTQYF. The CDR3 DNA follows: TGTGCCAGCAGCCGCGGGGATACGCAGTATTTT.

The V gene is TRBV7-9, the J gene TRBJ2-5; TRBD1 agrees at 9 bases. This CDR3 contains 16 residues. J lost 4 bases, V lost 5 bases, and 11 bases had no gene match. CDR1 and CDR2 from the germline V gene are SEHNR and FQNEAQ (reference sequence). The CDR3 region is CASSPRTGAMGETQYF. CDR3 DNA sequence: TGTGCCAGCAGCCCACGGACAGGGGCAATGGGAGAGACCCAGTACTTC.

This sequence joins TRBV19 and TRBJ1-2; D unresolved. Trimming took 1 base from V and 4 from J, leaving 13 bases between them. CDR3 length equals 15 residues. CDR1 and CDR2 (germline): LNHDA, SQIVND (reference sequence). CDR3 protein: CASSIGSGVGYGYTF. The CDR3 DNA follows: TGTGCCAGTAGTATAGGCAGCGGGGTGGGCTATGGCTACACCTTC. Full variable domain (missing parts from reference TRBV19 and TRBJ1-2): DGGITQSPKYLFRKEGQNVTLSCEQNLNHDAMYWYRQDPGQGLRLIYYSQIVNDFQKGDIAEGYSVSREKKESFPLTVTSAQKNPTAFYLCASSIGSGVGYGYTFGSGTRLTVV.

V is TRBV6-1 and J is TRBJ2-3, with unresolved D. Trimming left V 7 bases short and J 0 bases short, with 14 bases between. The germline V gene has CDR1 MNHNS and CDR2 SASEGT. The CDR3 extends over 15 amino acids. The CDR3, as DNA: TGTGCCAGCACTCCGGACGAATCTAGCACAGATACGCAGTATTTT. Amino acids: CASTPDESSTDTQYF.

This clone has just one count. This chain connects TRBV4-1 to TRBJ2-7, with a tentative D call TRBD2 (6 bases). Trimming took 1 base from V and 3 from J, leaving 10 bases between them. The CDR3 contains 14 residues. The germline gives CDR1 MGHRA, CDR2 YSYEKL. CDR3 in amino acids: CASSQVGLLYEQYF. As DNA, the CDR3 is TGCGCCAGCAGCCAAGTGGGACTCCTCTACGAGCAGTACTTC.

This chain uses TRBV4-3 with TRBJ2-7; D is ambiguous. The length of the CDR3 is 14 residues. CDR1 and CDR2 from the germline V gene are LGHNA and YSLEER. Trimming cost V 0 bases and J 0 bases, with 6 bases left between them. This chain's CDR3 is CASSQESLSYEQYF. CDR3 DNA sequence: TGCGCCAGCAGCCAAGAATCCCTCTCCTACGAGCAGTACTTC.